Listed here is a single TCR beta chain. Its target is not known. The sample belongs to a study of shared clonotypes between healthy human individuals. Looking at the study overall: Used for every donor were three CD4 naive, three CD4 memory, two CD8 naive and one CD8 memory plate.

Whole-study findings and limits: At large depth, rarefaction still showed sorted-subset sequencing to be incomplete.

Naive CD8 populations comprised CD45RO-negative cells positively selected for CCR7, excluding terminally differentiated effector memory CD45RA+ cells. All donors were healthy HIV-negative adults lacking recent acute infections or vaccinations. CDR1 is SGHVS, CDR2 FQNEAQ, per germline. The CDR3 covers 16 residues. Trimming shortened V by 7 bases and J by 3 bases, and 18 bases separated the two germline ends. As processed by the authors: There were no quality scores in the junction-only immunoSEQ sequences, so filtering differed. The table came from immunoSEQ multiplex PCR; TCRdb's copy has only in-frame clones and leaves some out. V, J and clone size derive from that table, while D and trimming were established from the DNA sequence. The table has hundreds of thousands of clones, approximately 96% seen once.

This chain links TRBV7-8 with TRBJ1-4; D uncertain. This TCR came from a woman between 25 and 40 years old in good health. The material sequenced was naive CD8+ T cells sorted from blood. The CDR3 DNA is TGTGCCAGCAACCCTACGGTCTTCGGGGCTAATGAAAAACTGTTTTTT. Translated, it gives CASNPTVFGANEKLFF.